This T cell receptor beta chain was recovered during a study of T cells in narcolepsy. Study at large: Donors had narcolepsy type 1 or type 2, or were healthy controls. Study outcomes and limitations: Reportedly, autoreactive clonotypes were serially detected in patients' blood but not controls'.

Some clones are missing from TCRdb's copy, which holds only in-frame ones; the method was immunoSEQ multiplex PCR. The sample consists of 25,000 to 35,000 clones, around 82% of them appearing once. Germline V gene sequence: CDR1 LNHDA, CDR2 SQIVND (reference sequence). CDR3 length equals 16 residues. Between the trimmed V and J ends, which lost 1 base and 6 bases, there was a span of 16 bases. Notes on this clone: As yet, its antigen is unknown.

Sequencing was done on a sample of CD45RA- memory CD4+ T cells from PBMCs. The chain is built from TRBV19 and TRBJ1-5; possibly TRBD1 for D (6 bases). The sequence was collected from a human donor with narcolepsy. CDR3 sequence (DNA): TGTGCCAGTAGTATAGTCCCAGGGGTAGGAGGTCAGCCCCAGCATTTT. As protein: CASSIVPGVGGQPQHF. Full variable domain (remainder filled in from reference TRBV19 and TRBJ1-5): DGGITQSPKYLFRKEGQNVTLSCEQNLNHDAMYWYRQDPGQGLRLIYYSQIVNDFQKGDIAEGYSVSREKKESFPLTVTSAQKNPTAFYLCASSIVPGVGGQPQHFGDGTRLSIL.